One T cell receptor (beta chain) is described in this entry. What it binds is unknown. This record comes from a study of blood T cells in healthy people across ages. Broader study findings: The long-lived group displayed more naive CD4+ cells, plus higher diversity, than the aged donors did. Roughly linear age-related decline in beta diversity appeared, significant by age around 42.

Each donor was a healthy Caucasian individual from Russia, aged roughly 6 to 95. The amount of total RNA extracted per sample was at least 5.5 micrograms. CDR1 is DFQATT, CDR2 SNEGSKA, per germline (reference sequence). The CDR3 contains 14 residues. V lost 0 bases to trimming and J lost 3 bases, with 9 bases between them. PCR was performed a second time for about 6 to 11 cycles using a sample-barcoded 5' primer and a J-beta primer mix. TCRdb re-derived calls from the 5' RACE reads in MiXCR, one entry per CDR3 protein. The sample lists about 650,000 distinct CDR3 sequences, about 34% occurring once. The sample taken for sequencing was blood. This TCR derives from a woman aged 80 or older in good health. This chain links TRBV20-1 with TRBJ1-5; no definite D call. The CDR3 loop is CSAREGGSNQPQHF. The CDR3 DNA is TGCAGTGCTAGAGAGGGCGGGTCCAATCAGCCCCAGCATTTT.